This T cell receptor beta chain was obtained from a study of cytomegalovirus exposure and HLA in healthy donors (dated by TCRdb to about 2017). Study-level background: According to a later analysis, the roughly 120 validation repertoires were produced on the same platform as the 600 to 850 repertoires of the first cohort. The study was designed to test whether signatures of past pathogen exposure could be identified by cataloging public T cell receptors. To predict cytomegalovirus infection status, the study combined high-throughput TCR immunosequencing, statistical association of individual TCRs with disease status, and machine learning. Besides the first cohort of hundreds of subjects, a separate validation cohort made up of over 100 different subjects was used.

Beyond this particular receptor, the publication reports: A later analysis had no HLA typing for the validation cohort, so co-occurrence there was scored across all 110 or so repertoires. The study listed over 150 TCR beta chains as associated with cytomegalovirus. Across donors, most TCR sequences were observed very rarely, whereas some public TCRs were present in many individuals. It was suggested by the authors that the approach could potentially be generalized to other disease states and immunological phenotypes. Three of the identified cytomegalovirus-associated TCR beta chains were confirmed in vitro to be specific for cytomegalovirus antigens. The classifier was reported to diagnose cytomegalovirus status with high specificity and sensitivity in both the original cohort and the validation cohort. In a later analysis, TCRs clustered in the first cohort were found to also tend to co-occur in the 120 or so validation repertoires, with 90% to 95% of cluster scores above 0.

The donors were included in the validation cohort of 120 subjects, a group kept apart from the roughly 700-subject first cohort. Library preparation was by the immunoSEQ multiplex PCR assay. Per the source publication's procedure: To diagnose cytomegalovirus status from the catalog of TCR beta chain sequences, a statistical classification framework was built. This immuneACCESS table, as held by TCRdb, lists in-frame sequences with V and J called but not all clones. Of the missing ones, under half trace to an unresolved V gene in checked studies; the others have no known cause. D and trimming come from the DNA, and the V and J calls and clone size come from that table. In all, the sample holds about 150,000 clones, and about nine tenths of those were seen once. About 0.7% of the sample goes to the ten largest clones. The junction carries 13 bases between V and J, which are trimmed by 7 bases and 6 bases respectively. Inclusive of the bounding cysteine and phenylalanine, the CDR3 is 12 residues long. Solely the CDR3 DNA is kept, with 36 bases framed from the first base. In the germline V gene (reference sequence), CDR1 corresponds to MNHEY and CDR2 to SMNVEV.

As concerns this clone: Its recognized antigen is unknown. There are no base qualities to consult, and no much larger clone falls within one base.

The TCR sequence derives from a man between 18 and 35 years old in good health and CMV-seronegative. The sequence links TRBV27 to TRBJ2-7; TRBD1 is a possible D gene, resting on 6 matching bases. The sample comprised PBMCs. The CDR3 region reads CASTTSGVEQYF. The base sequence is TGTGCCAGCACCACATCAGGGGTCGAGCAGTACTTC.